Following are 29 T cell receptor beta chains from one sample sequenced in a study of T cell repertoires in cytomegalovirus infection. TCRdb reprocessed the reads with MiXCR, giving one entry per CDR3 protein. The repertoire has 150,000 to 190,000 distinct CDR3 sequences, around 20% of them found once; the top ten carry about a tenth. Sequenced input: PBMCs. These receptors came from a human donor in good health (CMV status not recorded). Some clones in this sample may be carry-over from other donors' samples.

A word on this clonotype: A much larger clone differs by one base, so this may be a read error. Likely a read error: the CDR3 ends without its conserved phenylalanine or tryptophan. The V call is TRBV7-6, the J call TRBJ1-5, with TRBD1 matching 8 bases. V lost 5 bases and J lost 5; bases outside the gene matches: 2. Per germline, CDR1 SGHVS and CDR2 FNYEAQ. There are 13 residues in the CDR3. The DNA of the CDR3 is TGTGCCAGCAGCCAGACAGGGGATCAGCCCCAGCATTTA. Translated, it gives CASSQTGDQPQHL.

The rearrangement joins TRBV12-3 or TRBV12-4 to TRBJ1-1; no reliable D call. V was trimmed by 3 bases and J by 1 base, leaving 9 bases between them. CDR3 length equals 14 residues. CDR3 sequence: CASSFLAPNTEAFF. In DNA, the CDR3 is TGTGCCAGCAGTTTCTTGGCACCGAACACTGAAGCTTTCTTT.

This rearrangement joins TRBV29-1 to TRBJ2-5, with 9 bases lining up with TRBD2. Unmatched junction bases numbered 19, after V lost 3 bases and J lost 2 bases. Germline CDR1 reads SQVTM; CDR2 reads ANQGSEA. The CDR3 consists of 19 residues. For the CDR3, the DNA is TGCAGCGTTGATCTCGCGGGGTCTAGCGGGACAACTACACAAGAGACCCAGTACTTC. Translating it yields CSVDLAGSSGTTTQETQYF.

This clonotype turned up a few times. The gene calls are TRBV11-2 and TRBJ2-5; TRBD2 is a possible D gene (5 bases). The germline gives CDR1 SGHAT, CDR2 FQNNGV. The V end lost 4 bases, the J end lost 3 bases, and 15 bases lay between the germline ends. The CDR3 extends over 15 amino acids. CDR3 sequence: CASSSLVTGKETQYF. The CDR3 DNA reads TGTGCCAGCAGCTCCCTAGTAACGGGGAAAGAGACCCAGTACTTC.

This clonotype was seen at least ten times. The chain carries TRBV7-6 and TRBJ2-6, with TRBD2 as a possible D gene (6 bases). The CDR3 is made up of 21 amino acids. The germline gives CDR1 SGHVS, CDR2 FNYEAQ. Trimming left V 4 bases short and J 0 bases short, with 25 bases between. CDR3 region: CASSSRPGLSLLSSGANVLTF. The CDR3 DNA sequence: TGTGCCAGCAGCTCAAGACCGGGACTCAGCCTTCTATCCTCTGGGGCCAACGTCCTGACTTTC.

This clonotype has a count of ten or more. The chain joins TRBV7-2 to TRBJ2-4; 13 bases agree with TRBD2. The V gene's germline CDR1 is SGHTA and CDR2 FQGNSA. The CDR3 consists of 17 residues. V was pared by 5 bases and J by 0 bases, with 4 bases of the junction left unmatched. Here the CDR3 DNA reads TGTGCCAGCAGCATAACTAGCGGGAGGGGAGCCAAAAACATTCAGTACTTC. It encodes CASSITSGRGAKNIQYF.

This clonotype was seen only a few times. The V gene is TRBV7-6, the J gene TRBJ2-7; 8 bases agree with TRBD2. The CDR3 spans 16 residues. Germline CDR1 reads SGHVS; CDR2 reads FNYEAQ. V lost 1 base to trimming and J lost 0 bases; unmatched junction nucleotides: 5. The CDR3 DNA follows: TGTGCCAGCAGCTTAGGAGATGCGGGGGGCTCCTACGAGCAGTACTTC. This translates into CASSLGDAGGSYEQYF.

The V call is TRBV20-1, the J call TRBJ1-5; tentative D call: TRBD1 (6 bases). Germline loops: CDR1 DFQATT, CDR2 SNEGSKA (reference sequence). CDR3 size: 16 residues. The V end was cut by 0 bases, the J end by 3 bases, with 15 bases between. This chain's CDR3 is CSARDRLGADNQPQHF. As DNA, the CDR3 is TGCAGTGCTAGAGATCGGTTGGGGGCGGACAATCAGCCCCAGCATTTT.

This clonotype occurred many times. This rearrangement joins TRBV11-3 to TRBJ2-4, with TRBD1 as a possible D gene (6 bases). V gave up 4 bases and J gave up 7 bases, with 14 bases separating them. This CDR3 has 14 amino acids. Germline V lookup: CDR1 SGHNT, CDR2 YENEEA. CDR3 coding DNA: TGTGCCAGCAGCTCCCGAGGCAGGGGCAACATTCAGTACTTC. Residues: CASSSRGRGNIQYF.

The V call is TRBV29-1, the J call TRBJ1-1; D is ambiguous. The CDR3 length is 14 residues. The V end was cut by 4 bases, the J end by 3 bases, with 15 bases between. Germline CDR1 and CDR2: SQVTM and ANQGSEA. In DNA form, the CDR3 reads TGCAGCGTTGCACCTATCCTCACGGACACTGAAGCTTTCTTT. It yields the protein CSVAPILTDTEAFF.

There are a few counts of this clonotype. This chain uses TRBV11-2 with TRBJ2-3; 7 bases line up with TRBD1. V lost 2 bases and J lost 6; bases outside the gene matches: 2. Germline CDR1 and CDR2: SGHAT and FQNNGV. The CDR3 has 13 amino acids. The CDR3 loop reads CASSLQGVDTQYF. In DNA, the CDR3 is TGTGCCAGCAGCTTACAGGGGGTGGATACGCAGTATTTT.

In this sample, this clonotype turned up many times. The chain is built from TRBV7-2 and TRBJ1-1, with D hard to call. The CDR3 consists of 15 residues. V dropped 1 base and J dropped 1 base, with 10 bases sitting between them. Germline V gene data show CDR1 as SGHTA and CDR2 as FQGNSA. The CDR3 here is CASSLDWVTNTEAFF. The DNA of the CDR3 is TGTGCCAGCAGCTTAGACTGGGTGACGAACACTGAAGCTTTCTTT.

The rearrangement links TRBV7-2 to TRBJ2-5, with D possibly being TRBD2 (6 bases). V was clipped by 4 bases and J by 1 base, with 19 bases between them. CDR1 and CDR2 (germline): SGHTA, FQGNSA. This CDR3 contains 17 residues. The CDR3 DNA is TGTGCCAGCAGCTCAAAGCTCTACGGCGGGGCCCAAGAGACCCAGTACTTC. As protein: CASSSKLYGGAQETQYF.

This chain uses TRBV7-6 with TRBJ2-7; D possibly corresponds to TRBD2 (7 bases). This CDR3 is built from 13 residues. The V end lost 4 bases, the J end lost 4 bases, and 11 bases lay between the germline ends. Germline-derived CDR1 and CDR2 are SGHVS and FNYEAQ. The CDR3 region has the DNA TGTGCCAGCAGCTCGGGGGGCGAGTACGAGCAGTACTTC. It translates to CASSSGGEYEQYF.

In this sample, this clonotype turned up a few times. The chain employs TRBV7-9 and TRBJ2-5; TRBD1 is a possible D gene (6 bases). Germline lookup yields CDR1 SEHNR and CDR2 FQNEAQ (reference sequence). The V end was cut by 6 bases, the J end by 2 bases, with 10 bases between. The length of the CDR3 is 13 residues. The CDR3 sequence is CASRSGQQETQYF. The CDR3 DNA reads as TGTGCCAGCAGGTCCGGACAGCAAGAGACCCAGTACTTC.

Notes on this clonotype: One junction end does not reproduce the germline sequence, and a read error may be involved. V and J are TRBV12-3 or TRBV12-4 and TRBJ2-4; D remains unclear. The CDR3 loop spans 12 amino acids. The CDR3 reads CASTRTKDIQYF. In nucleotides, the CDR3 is TGTGCCAGCACCCGTACCAAAGACATTCAGTACTTC.

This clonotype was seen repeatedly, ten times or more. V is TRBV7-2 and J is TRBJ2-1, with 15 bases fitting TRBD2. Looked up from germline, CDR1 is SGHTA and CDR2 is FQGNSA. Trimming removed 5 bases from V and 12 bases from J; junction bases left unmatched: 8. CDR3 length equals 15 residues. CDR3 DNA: TGTGCCAGCAGCCCGGGACTAGCGGGGGGCTCTGGGCAGTTCTTC. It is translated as CASSPGLAGGSGQFF.

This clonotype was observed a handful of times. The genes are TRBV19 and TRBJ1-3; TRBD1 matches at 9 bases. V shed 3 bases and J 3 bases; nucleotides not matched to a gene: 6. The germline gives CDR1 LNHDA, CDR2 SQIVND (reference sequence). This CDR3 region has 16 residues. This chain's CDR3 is CASSITGQGDGNTIYF. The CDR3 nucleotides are TGTGCCAGTAGTATCACGGGACAGGGAGATGGAAACACCATATATTTT.

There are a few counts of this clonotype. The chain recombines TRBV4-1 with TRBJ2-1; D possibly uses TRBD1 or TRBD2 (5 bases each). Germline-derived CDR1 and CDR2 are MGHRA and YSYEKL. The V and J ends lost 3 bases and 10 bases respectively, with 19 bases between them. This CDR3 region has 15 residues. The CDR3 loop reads CASSHGSGLAGEQFF. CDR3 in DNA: TGCGCCAGCAGCCATGGATCCGGGCTAGCAGGGGAGCAGTTCTTC.

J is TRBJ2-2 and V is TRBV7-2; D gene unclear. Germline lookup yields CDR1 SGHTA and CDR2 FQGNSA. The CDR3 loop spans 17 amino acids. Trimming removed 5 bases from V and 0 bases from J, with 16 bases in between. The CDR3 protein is CASSHSGRGANTGELFF. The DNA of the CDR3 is TGTGCCAGCAGCCACTCCGGACGAGGAGCGAACACCGGGGAGCTGTTTTTT.

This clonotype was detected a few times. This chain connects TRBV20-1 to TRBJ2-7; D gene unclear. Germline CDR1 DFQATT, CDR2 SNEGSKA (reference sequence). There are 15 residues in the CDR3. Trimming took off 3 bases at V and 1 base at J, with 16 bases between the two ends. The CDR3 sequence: CSASKPGLTSYEQYF. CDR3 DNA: TGCAGTGCTAGTAAGCCAGGCCTCACTTCCTACGAGCAGTACTTC.

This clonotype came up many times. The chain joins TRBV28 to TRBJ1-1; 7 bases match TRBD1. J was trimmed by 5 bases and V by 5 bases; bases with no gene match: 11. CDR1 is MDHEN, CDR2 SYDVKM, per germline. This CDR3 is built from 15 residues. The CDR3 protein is CASSKRGPARTEAFF. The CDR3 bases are TGTGCCAGCAGTAAAAGGGGGCCTGCTAGGACTGAAGCTTTCTTT.

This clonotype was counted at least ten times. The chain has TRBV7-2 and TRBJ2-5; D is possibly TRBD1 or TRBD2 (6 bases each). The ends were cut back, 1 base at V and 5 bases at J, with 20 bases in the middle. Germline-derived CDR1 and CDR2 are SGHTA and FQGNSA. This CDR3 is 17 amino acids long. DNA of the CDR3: TGTGCCAGCAGCTTAGATCCCCCAGGGGTAGGGGGGGAGACCCAGTACTTC. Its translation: CASSLDPPGVGGETQYF.

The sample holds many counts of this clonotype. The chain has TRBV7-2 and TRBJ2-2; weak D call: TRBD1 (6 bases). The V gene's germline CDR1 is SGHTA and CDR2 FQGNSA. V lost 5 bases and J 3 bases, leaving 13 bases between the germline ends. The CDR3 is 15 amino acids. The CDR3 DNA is TGTGCCAGCAGCATACAGGGACCCGACACCGGGGAGCTGTTTTTT. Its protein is CASSIQGPDTGELFF. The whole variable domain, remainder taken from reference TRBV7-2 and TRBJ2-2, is GAGVSQSPSNKVTEKGKDVELRCDPISGHTALYWYRQSLGQGLEFLIYFQGNSAPDKSGLPSDRFSAERTGGSVSTLTIQRTQQEDSAVYLCASSIQGPDTGELFFGEGSRLTVL.

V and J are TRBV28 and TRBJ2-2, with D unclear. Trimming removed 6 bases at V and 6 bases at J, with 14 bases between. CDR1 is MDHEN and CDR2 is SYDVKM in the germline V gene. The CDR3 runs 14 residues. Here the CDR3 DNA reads TGTGCCAGCAGCGCCCGTCTAGAGCCCGGGGAGCTGTTTTTT. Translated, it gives CASSARLEPGELFF.

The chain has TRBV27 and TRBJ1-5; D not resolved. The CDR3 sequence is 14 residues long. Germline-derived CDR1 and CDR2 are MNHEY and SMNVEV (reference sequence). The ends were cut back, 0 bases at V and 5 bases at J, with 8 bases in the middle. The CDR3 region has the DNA TGTGCCAGCAGTTTATCGATGGAACATCAGCCCCAGCATTTT. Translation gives CASSLSMEHQPQHF.

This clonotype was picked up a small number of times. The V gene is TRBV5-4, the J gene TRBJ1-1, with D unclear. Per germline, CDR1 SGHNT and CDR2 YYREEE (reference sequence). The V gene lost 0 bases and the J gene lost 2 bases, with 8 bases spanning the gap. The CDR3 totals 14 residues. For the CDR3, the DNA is TGTGCCAGCAGCTTGGCGGTGGTAAACACTGAAGCTTTCTTT. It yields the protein CASSLAVVNTEAFF.

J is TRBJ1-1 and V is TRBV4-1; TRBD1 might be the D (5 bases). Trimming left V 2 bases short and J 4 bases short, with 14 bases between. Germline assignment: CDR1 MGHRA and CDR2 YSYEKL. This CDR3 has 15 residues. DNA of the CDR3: TGCGCCAGCAGCCAAATCGCGGGGGGTTTCACTGAAGCTTTCTTT. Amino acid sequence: CASSQIAGGFTEAFF.

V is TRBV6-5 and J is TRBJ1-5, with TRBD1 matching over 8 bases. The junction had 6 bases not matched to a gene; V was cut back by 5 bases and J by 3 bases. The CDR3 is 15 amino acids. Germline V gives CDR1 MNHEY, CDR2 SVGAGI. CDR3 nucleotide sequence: TGTGCCAGCAGTCAGGGGACAGGCATCAATCAGCCCCAGCATTTT. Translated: CASSQGTGINQPQHF.